The following is a T cell receptor beta chain sequence with its context. Antigen: not known. TCRdb's copy holds only in-frame clones and misses some; the assay was immunoSEQ multiplex PCR. Of over 200,000 clones detected, approximately 86% appear once; the ten largest clones hold roughly 3%. These data originate in a study of cytomegalovirus exposure and HLA in healthy donors. Findings of the study overall: Cytomegalovirus status, reportedly, was diagnosed with high specificity and sensitivity by the classifier.

It was the approximately 110-subject validation cohort, separate from the approximately 690-subject first cohort, to which the donors belonged. V lost 0 bases and J lost 6, with 12 bases in between. CDR1 and CDR2 from the germline V gene are SEHNR and FQNEAQ (reference sequence). This CDR3 comprises 15 residues. V and J are TRBV7-9 and TRBJ2-1, with D possibly being TRBD2 (6 bases). The source is a woman aged 18-29 years in good health and CMV-seronegative. The sequencing input was PBMCs. In DNA form, the CDR3 reads TGTGCCAGCAGCTTAGCGGGAGGAACGTCCAATGAGCAGTTCTTC. This encodes CASSLAGGTSNEQFF.